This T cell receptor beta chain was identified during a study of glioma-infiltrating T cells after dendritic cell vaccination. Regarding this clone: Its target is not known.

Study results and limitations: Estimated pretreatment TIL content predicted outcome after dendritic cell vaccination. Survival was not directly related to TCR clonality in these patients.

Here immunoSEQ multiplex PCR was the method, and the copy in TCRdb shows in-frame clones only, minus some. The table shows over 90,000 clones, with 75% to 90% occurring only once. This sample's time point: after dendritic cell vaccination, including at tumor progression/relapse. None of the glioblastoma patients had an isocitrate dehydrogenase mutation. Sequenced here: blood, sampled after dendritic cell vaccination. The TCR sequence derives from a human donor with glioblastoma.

The CDR3 region has the DNA TGTGCCAGCAGCTTAGGACACAGTAACTATGGCTACACCTTC. Encoded protein: CASSLGHSNYGYTF. The V gene is TRBV11-2, the J gene TRBJ1-2; the D is unclear. Trimming took off 1 base at V and 1 base at J, with 7 bases between the two ends. The CDR3 runs to 14 residues. CDR1 and CDR2 from the germline V gene are SGHAT and FQNNGV.